This is a list of T cell receptor beta chains from one sample in a study of beta chain features in type 1 diabetes. Produced via immunoSEQ multiplex PCR; TCRdb's table is partial and in-frame only. The sample consists of about 250,000 clones, roughly a tenth of them appearing once. The sample was naive CD4+ T cells from blood. The receptors were sampled from a man younger than 45 with type 1 diabetes. CDR3s include the opening cysteine and the closing phenylalanine or tryptophan. Each record gives: D gene, J gene, clone size, V gene, CDR3 DNA, CDR3 protein. The D gene is left open where the match is weak. Expanded clones get a size class; other rows say once, few or many, or leave the size out.

NA | TRBJ2-7 | few | TRBV9 | TGTGCCAGCAGCGTAGGGCAGGGCAACGAGCAGTACTTC | CASSVGQGNEQYF
NA | TRBJ2-5 | NA | TRBV27 | TGTGCCAGCAGTTTTAGCGTGACGGCCCAAGAGACCCAGTACTTC | CASSFSVTAQETQYF
TRBD1 | TRBJ2-7 | few | TRBV6-1 | TGTGCCAGCTCACCGGGACAGTCGTATTACGAGCAGTACTTC | CASSPGQSYYEQYF
NA | TRBJ2-1 | few | TRBV7-9 | TGTGCCAGCAGCTTACAGGGATCCTACAATGAGCAGTTCTTC | CASSLQGSYNEQFF
NA | TRBJ2-1 | few | TRBV7-9 | TGTGCCAGCAGCTATTCCAGCTCCTACAATGAGCAGTTCTTC | CASSYSSSYNEQFF
NA | TRBJ2-2 | NA | TRBV27 | TGTGCCAGCAGTTACGGGAACACCGGGGAGCTGTTTTTT | CASSYGNTGELFF
TRBD1 | TRBJ2-2 | NA | TRBV5-4 | TGTGCCAGCAGCTTGATGGGACAGGGGCTCACCGGGGAGCTGTTTTTT | CASSLMGQGLTGELFF
TRBD1 | TRBJ2-2 | few | TRBV29-1 | TGCAGCGCCGGGACAGGACTCACCGGGGAGCTGTTTTTT | CSAGTGLTGELFF
NA | TRBJ1-5 | NA | TRBV18 | TGTGCCAGCTCACCGCAGGGGTTAAGGAGTCAGCCCCAGCATTTT | CASSPQGLRSQPQHF
NA | TRBJ2-3 | NA | TRBV5-1 | TGCGCCAGCAGCTATGGAGGTCCCACCACAGATACGCAGTATTTT | CASSYGGPTTDTQYF
TRBD1 | TRBJ2-1 | NA | TRBV28 | TGTGCCAGCAGTTTGACAGGGCTTAAATACAATGAGCAGTTCTTC | CASSLTGLKYNEQFF
TRBD2 | TRBJ2-5 | NA | TRBV28 | TGTGCCAGCAGTTTAAGGCTAGCGGGGGGGATTGAGACCCAGTACTTC | CASSLRLAGGIETQYF
TRBD1 | TRBJ1-2 | NA | TRBV18 | TGTGCCAGCTCACGATACGACAGGGGAGGCGGCTACACCTTC | CASSRYDRGGGYTF
TRBD1 | TRBJ2-7 | few | TRBV6-1 | TGTGCCAGCAGTGCCCCGGGACAGGGGGCCTACGAGCAGTACTTC | CASSAPGQGAYEQYF
NA | TRBJ1-2 | NA | TRBV7-9 | TGTGCCAGCAGCTTCCGGACAGTCGACGATAACTATGGCTACACCTTC | CASSFRTVDDNYGYTF
NA | TRBJ2-7 | NA | TRBV7-2 | TGTGCCAGCAGTTTTCGCCACAGGGTGTCCGTGTACGAGCAGTACTTC | CASSFRHRVSVYEQYF
TRBD1 | TRBJ1-5 | NA | TRBV28 | TGTGCCAGCAGTTTTTCGGACAGGCCAAATCAGCCCCAGCATTTT | CASSFSDRPNQPQHF